This T cell receptor (beta chain) derives from a study of blood T cells in healthy people across ages. Findings and caveats of the study: Nothing was known about donor CMV status, and this possibly confounded expanded clonotype changes. Diversity of TCR beta correlated strongly with naive T cell percentage.

The V segment lost 6 bases and the J segment 2 bases; nucleotides outside the gene matches: 7. CDR3 length: 16 amino acids. In germline, CDR1 is KGHSH, CDR2 LQKENI. Using a J-beta primer mix together with a sample-barcoded 5' primer, a second PCR was run for roughly 7 to 12 cycles. Each cDNA molecule was tagged by a template-switch adaptor that had 12 random nucleotides. A single record per CDR3 protein comes from TCRdb applying MiXCR to the 5' RACE reads. This sample carries 380,000 or so distinct CDR3 sequences, 45% to 60% of them seen once, and the ten largest clones take roughly 51%. Regarding this clonotype: The antigen remains undetermined.

The chain recombines TRBV18 with TRBJ2-3, with 11 bases that match TRBD2. Input material: blood. The sequence came from a man aged 55 to 69 in good health. The DNA of the CDR3 is TGTGCCAGCTCCTGGACTAGCGGGCTGTTCACAGATACGCAGTATTTT. Protein product: CASSWTSGLFTDTQYF.